Listed below are T cell receptor beta chains from one sample, sequenced in a study of HIV-infected children after antiretroviral therapy interruption. MiXCR, run by TCRdb on the 3' RACE reads, gives a single entry per CDR3 protein. This repertoire shows more than 40,000 distinct CDR3 sequences, around 4.7% found once; its top ten account for approximately 0.7%. The sequencing used CD45RA+ CD4+ T cells from PBMCs, pooled from several time points, collected from a donor given antiretroviral therapy, either interrupted or continuous. These receptors were collected from a pool of human donors with HIV. Both conserved end residues are part of each CDR3. A D gene is named only where the DNA matches it firmly. A clone size is listed for some rows: how often the clone was seen (once, few, many), or a class if it is expanded.

abundance: many; v_gene: TRBV2; d_gene: NA; j_gene: TRBJ1-5; CDR3aa: CASSENRVNQPQHF; CDR3nt: TGTGCCAGCAGTGAAAACAGGGTCAATCAGCCCCAGCATTTT
abundance: NA; v_gene: TRBV7-2; d_gene: NA; j_gene: TRBJ1-4; CDR3aa: CASSLDGKGGEKLFF; CDR3nt: TGTGCCAGCAGCTTAGACGGGAAGGGGGGTGAAAAACTGTTTTTT
abundance: many; v_gene: TRBV6-4; d_gene: NA; j_gene: TRBJ1-6; CDR3aa: CASSADRLLGSLHF; CDR3nt: TGTGCCAGCAGTGCGGACAGACTGTTAGGGTCCCTCCACTTT
abundance: NA; v_gene: TRBV25-1; d_gene: NA; j_gene: TRBJ2-1; CDR3aa: CASSELDSNEQFF; CDR3nt: TGTGCCAGCAGTGAATTAGATTCGAATGAGCAGTTCTTC
abundance: many; v_gene: TRBV28; d_gene: NA; j_gene: TRBJ1-2; CDR3aa: CASTGGWGVYGYTF; CDR3nt: TGTGCCAGCACCGGGGGGTGGGGTGTCTATGGCTACACCTTC
abundance: many; v_gene: TRBV9; d_gene: NA; j_gene: TRBJ1-2; CDR3aa: CASSVDMDTYGYTF; CDR3nt: TGTGCCAGCAGCGTAGATATGGACACCTATGGCTACACCTTC
abundance: few; v_gene: TRBV20-1; d_gene: TRBD2; j_gene: TRBJ2-1; CDR3aa: CSSTSGGYNEQFF; CDR3nt: TGCAGTTCGACTAGCGGGGGTTACAATGAGCAGTTCTTC
abundance: NA; v_gene: TRBV30; d_gene: NA; j_gene: TRBJ1-2; CDR3aa: CAWSEGSNGYTF; CDR3nt: TGTGCCTGGAGTGAAGGATCCAATGGCTACACCTTC
abundance: many; v_gene: TRBV2; d_gene: TRBD1; j_gene: TRBJ1-1; CDR3aa: CASRYTGTVPFF; CDR3nt: TGTGCCAGCAGATACACCGGGACAGTCCCTTTCTTT
abundance: many; v_gene: TRBV6-5; d_gene: NA; j_gene: TRBJ1-4; CDR3aa: CASSYSSGQGEKLFF; CDR3nt: TGTGCCAGCAGTTACTCTTCGGGGCAAGGTGAAAAACTGTTTTTT
abundance: many; v_gene: TRBV3-1; d_gene: NA; j_gene: TRBJ2-1; CDR3aa: CASSPGGWGKPLVEQFF; CDR3nt: TGTGCCAGCAGCCCCGGGGGTTGGGGGAAACCCCTGGTTGAGCAGTTCTTC
abundance: many; v_gene: TRBV18; d_gene: NA; j_gene: TRBJ2-5; CDR3aa: CASSLSFTGQETQYF; CDR3nt: TGTGCCAGCTCCCTCTCCTTTACAGGGCAAGAGACCCAGTACTTC
abundance: many; v_gene: TRBV5-1; d_gene: NA; j_gene: TRBJ2-1; CDR3aa: CASSWSSPNEQFF; CDR3nt: TGCGCCAGCAGTTGGTCTAGCCCCAATGAGCAGTTCTTC
abundance: many; v_gene: TRBV27; d_gene: NA; j_gene: TRBJ1-6; CDR3aa: CASSIPNSPLHF; CDR3nt: TGTGCCAGCAGTATTCCGAATTCACCCCTCCACTTT
abundance: many; v_gene: TRBV12-3/TRBV12-4; d_gene: NA; j_gene: TRBJ2-7; CDR3aa: CASSLGGMGAYEQYF; CDR3nt: TGTGCCAGCAGTTTAGGGGGGATGGGGGCCTACGAGCAGTACTTC
abundance: NA; v_gene: TRBV12-3/TRBV12-4; d_gene: NA; j_gene: TRBJ2-7; CDR3aa: CASSFWGSPSDHEQYF; CDR3nt: TGTGCCAGCAGTTTTTGGGGGAGTCCTAGCGATCACGAGCAGTACTTC
abundance: many; v_gene: TRBV9; d_gene: TRBD1; j_gene: TRBJ2-3; CDR3aa: CASSVQGQGPSQDTQYF; CDR3nt: TGTGCCAGCAGCGTACAGGGACAGGGCCCTTCACAAGATACGCAGTATTTT
abundance: many; v_gene: TRBV25-1; d_gene: TRBD2; j_gene: TRBJ2-3; CDR3aa: CASSEGGGAADTQYF; CDR3nt: TGTGCCAGCAGTGAGGGCGGGGGGGCGGCAGATACGCAGTATTTT
abundance: many; v_gene: TRBV6-1; d_gene: NA; j_gene: TRBJ1-5; CDR3aa: CASSVRQGNQPQHF; CDR3nt: TGTGCCAGCAGCGTTAGACAGGGCAATCAGCCCCAGCATTTT
abundance: medium-sized; v_gene: TRBV6-5; d_gene: NA; j_gene: TRBJ1-2; CDR3aa: CASGTLFGSNYGYTF; CDR3nt: TGTGCCAGCGGGACTCTTTTTGGGTCTAACTATGGCTACACCTTC
abundance: many; v_gene: TRBV12-3/TRBV12-4; d_gene: NA; j_gene: TRBJ1-2; CDR3aa: CASTARVDYGYTF; CDR3nt: TGTGCCAGCACCGCGAGGGTGGACTATGGCTACACCTTC
abundance: many; v_gene: TRBV5-1; d_gene: NA; j_gene: TRBJ1-5; CDR3aa: CASRDQPNSNQPQHF; CDR3nt: TGCGCCAGCAGGGACCAGCCCAATAGCAATCAGCCCCAGCATTTT
abundance: NA; v_gene: TRBV23-1; d_gene: NA; j_gene: TRBJ2-5; CDR3aa: CASSPCEPQETQYF; CDR3nt: TGCGCCAGCAGTCCTTGCGAGCCACAAGAGACCCAGTACTTC
abundance: many; v_gene: TRBV28; d_gene: TRBD2; j_gene: TRBJ2-3; CDR3aa: CASSQIAGGADTQYF; CDR3nt: TGTGCCAGCAGCCAGATAGCGGGGGGCGCAGATACGCAGTATTTT
abundance: many; v_gene: TRBV2; d_gene: NA; j_gene: TRBJ1-6; CDR3aa: CASISRRNSPLHF; CDR3nt: TGTGCCAGCATTTCCAGGAGGAATTCACCCCTCCACTTT
abundance: many; v_gene: TRBV28; d_gene: NA; j_gene: TRBJ2-7; CDR3aa: CASSFYRGRLNYEQYF; CDR3nt: TGTGCCAGCAGTTTCTACCGGGGGCGCCTGAACTACGAGCAGTACTTC
abundance: many; v_gene: TRBV7-2; d_gene: NA; j_gene: TRBJ2-1; CDR3aa: CASSHYNEQFF; CDR3nt: TGTGCCAGCAGTCATTACAATGAGCAGTTCTTC
abundance: NA; v_gene: TRBV7-3; d_gene: TRBD1; j_gene: TRBJ2-5; CDR3aa: CASSQGTAPFQETQYF; CDR3nt: TGTGCCAGCAGCCAAGGGACAGCGCCCTTTCAAGAGACCCAGTACTTC
abundance: many; v_gene: TRBV7-8; d_gene: NA; j_gene: TRBJ2-7; CDR3aa: CASSFGETTREQYF; CDR3nt: TGTGCCAGCAGCTTCGGGGAAACTACCCGCGAGCAGTACTTC
abundance: few; v_gene: TRBV5-1; d_gene: NA; j_gene: TRBJ2-3; CDR3aa: CASSPSSTDTQYF; CDR3nt: TGCGCCAGCAGCCCCTCGTCTACAGATACGCAGTATTTT
abundance: many; v_gene: TRBV5-6; d_gene: TRBD2; j_gene: TRBJ2-1; CDR3aa: CASSLRAGNNEQFF; CDR3nt: TGTGCCAGCAGCTTGAGAGCGGGGAACAATGAGCAGTTCTTC
abundance: NA; v_gene: TRBV7-2; d_gene: NA; j_gene: TRBJ2-1; CDR3aa: CASSLGYYYNEQFF; CDR3nt: TGTGCCAGCAGCTTAGGCTACTACTACAATGAGCAGTTCTTC
abundance: many; v_gene: TRBV29-1; d_gene: NA; j_gene: TRBJ1-5; CDR3aa: CSVSLRESRYNQPQHF; CDR3nt: TGCAGCGTTTCGCTTCGGGAATCGAGATACAATCAGCCCCAGCATTTT
abundance: many; v_gene: TRBV19; d_gene: TRBD1; j_gene: TRBJ1-5; CDR3aa: CATRLSGQGWGGQHF; CDR3nt: TGTGCCACCCGACTATCCGGACAGGGATGGGGTGGGCAGCATTTT
abundance: many; v_gene: TRBV5-1; d_gene: NA; j_gene: TRBJ1-1; CDR3aa: CASSLEGTNTEAFF; CDR3nt: TGCGCCAGCAGCTTGGAGGGGACGAACACTGAAGCTTTCTTT
abundance: many; v_gene: TRBV5-5; d_gene: NA; j_gene: TRBJ2-1; CDR3aa: CASSYTGTPYNEQFF; CDR3nt: TGTGCCAGCAGCTACACCGGGACACCATACAATGAGCAGTTCTTC
abundance: few; v_gene: TRBV28; d_gene: NA; j_gene: TRBJ1-1; CDR3aa: CASSPLPQYAFF; CDR3nt: TGTGCCAGCAGTCCCCTCCCGCAATACGCTTTCTTT
abundance: few; v_gene: TRBV15; d_gene: TRBD1; j_gene: TRBJ2-7; CDR3aa: CATRGTGSYEQYF; CDR3nt: TGTGCCACCCGCGGGACAGGATCCTACGAGCAGTACTTC
abundance: many; v_gene: TRBV5-1; d_gene: NA; j_gene: TRBJ2-7; CDR3aa: CASSLNYRGSYEQYF; CDR3nt: TGCGCCAGCAGCTTGAATTACCGCGGCTCCTACGAGCAGTACTTC
abundance: many; v_gene: TRBV11-2; d_gene: TRBD1; j_gene: TRBJ1-1; CDR3aa: CASSTRQGGTEAFF; CDR3nt: TGTGCCAGCAGCACCAGACAGGGGGGCACTGAAGCTTTCTTT
abundance: medium-sized; v_gene: TRBV20-1; d_gene: TRBD1; j_gene: TRBJ1-5; CDR3aa: CSATTGGTGYSNQPQHF; CDR3nt: TGCAGTGCTACGACAGGGGGCACGGGATATAGCAATCAGCCCCAGCATTTT
abundance: many; v_gene: TRBV6-6; d_gene: TRBD2; j_gene: TRBJ2-2; CDR3aa: CASGGANTGELFF; CDR3nt: TGTGCCAGCGGGGGGGCGAACACCGGGGAGCTGTTTTTT
abundance: few; v_gene: TRBV19; d_gene: NA; j_gene: TRBJ2-6; CDR3aa: CASSPWGSGANVLTF; CDR3nt: TGTGCCAGTAGCCCATGGGGCTCTGGGGCCAACGTCCTGACTTTC
abundance: many; v_gene: TRBV10-3; d_gene: TRBD2; j_gene: TRBJ2-5; CDR3aa: CAISDRTREETQYF; CDR3nt: TGTGCCATCAGTGACAGGACTAGAGAAGAGACCCAGTACTTC
abundance: many; v_gene: TRBV23-1; d_gene: NA; j_gene: TRBJ1-6; CDR3aa: CASSQSERSHSPLHF; CDR3nt: TGCGCCAGCAGTCAATCGGAACGGTCACATTCACCCCTCCACTTT
abundance: many; v_gene: TRBV2; d_gene: NA; j_gene: TRBJ2-2; CDR3aa: CASSWGGPGGTGELFF; CDR3nt: TGTGCCAGCAGTTGGGGCGGCCCCGGGGGCACCGGGGAGCTGTTTTTT
abundance: medium-sized; v_gene: TRBV6-5; d_gene: NA; j_gene: TRBJ1-2; CDR3aa: CASSSSPGGYTF; CDR3nt: TGTGCCAGCAGTTCTTCCCCTGGAGGCTACACCTTC